This T cell receptor beta chain is from a study of T cell responses to AZD1222 COVID-19 vaccine (dated by TCRdb to the early 2020s). Study-wide context: A total of under 250 trial participants underwent TCR sequencing, of whom approximately 200 had received two doses of AZD1222 and some 25 had received two doses of the MenACWY control vaccine. Trial participants were enrolled by age into subgroups of 18-55, 56-69 and 70-plus years, and roughly 150, 30 and 60 TCR-sequenced participants, respectively, were included in these subgroups.

Per the publication, the time point label means: about 28 days (+/-7) after the second vaccine dose. Because spike-specific TCR depth and breadth did not differ between the two schedules, AZD1222 recipients who got a second dose at roughly 4 weeks were pooled with those who got a second dose at roughly 12 weeks. Samples from vaccinated people were obtained from the UK trials COV001 and COV002, which included a single-blind randomized controlled phase 2/3 trial of AZD1222 (ChAdOx1 nCoV-19) in healthy adults. Trial participant PBMC samples were collected at day 0 and day 28 after the second dose for TCRbeta chain sequencing. Notes on this clone: The antigen this receptor binds is unknown. No base quality values were provided; no much bigger clone lies one nucleotide off.

V sheds 2 bases and J sheds 1 base, leaving 11 bases between their ends. As encoded in the germline V gene, CDR1 is MGHRA while CDR2 is YSYEKL. The CDR3 has 15 amino acids, counting the end cysteine and phenylalanine. Here the CDR3 DNA is all that survives: 45 bases in frame from base 1. Broader findings and caveats from the paper: No day 14 peak-response samples were available, so repertoires were characterized only after the peak T cell response. Nearly half of unique spike-specific TCRs reportedly recognized epitopes outside regions mutated in the B.1.351 and B.1.1.7 variants. The whole spike protein was spanned by vaccine-associated CD4 TCRs, and dominant responses were seen in regions 160-218 and 743-854. Conclusions about previously exposed vaccinees are limited because only six or seven AZD1222 recipients were SARS-CoV-2 seropositive at baseline. After two AZD1222 doses, both the breadth and the depth of spike-specific TCRs were significantly higher than at day 0 and than in MenACWY recipients. Participants were mostly white British, with more females than males. The authors suggested clonal diversity may have been underestimated. In the small 56-69-year group, the increase in depth fell short of significance, most likely because of low power.

The CDR3 regions of human TCRbeta chains were subjected to immunosequencing. Concerning the study's data processing: TCRs in the repertoires were matched against a reference library of SARS-CoV-2-specific TCRs that had been generated with the MIRA antigen-specificity platform. Breadth meant the fraction of unique TCRs that were SARS-CoV-2-associated, whereas depth meant the fraction of total T cells that were SARS-CoV-2-associated. Using the MIRA data, each spike-specific TCR was assigned both to the spike region to which the TCR was reactive and to a CD4 or CD8 class. Log10-transformed breadth and depth values were compared by one-way ANOVA with Sidak's multiple comparisons tests. The immuneACCESS repertoire file appears here via TCRdb, limited to in-frame rearrangements. These files lack a portion of the clones; in checked studies, under half of the deficit traces to unresolved V genes, and the cause of the others is not known. D and trimming come from the DNA, and the V and J calls and clone size come from that table. Within this sample are some 180,000 clones, with around 94% of them counted one time only. The ten top clones hold around 1.6% of the sample.

The starting material was peripheral blood, obtained 28 days after the second AZD1222 dose. This TCR was sampled from an adult who received the AZD1222 COVID-19 vaccine. The V gene is TRBV4-1 and the J gene is TRBJ1-1; the D gene is not confidently resolved. The CDR3 protein sequence reads: CASSQNPPGNTEAFF. The nucleotide sequence reads TGCGCCAGCAGCCAAAACCCCCCGGGGAACACTGAAGCTTTCTTT.